This T cell receptor (beta chain) was sequenced for a study of T cell changes during pregnancy in multiple sclerosis. The germline V gene has CDR1 LNHDA and CDR2 SQIVND (reference sequence). The CDR3 sequence is 13 residues long. Deletions cut 4 bases from V and 3 bases from J, with 9 bases between. The repertoire was sequenced with immunoSEQ multiplex PCR; TCRdb's copy has only in-frame clones and lacks some. The top ten clones hold around 3.2% of a sample with tens of thousands of clones, roughly 92% of them seen once. The J gene is TRBJ1-1, the V gene TRBV19, with D perhaps matching TRBD1 (5 bases). The origin of this receptor is a female donor with multiple sclerosis, enrolled in a pregnancy study. Sequencing was performed on CD8+ T cells from peripheral blood mononuclear cells, taken in the third trimester of pregnancy. CDR3 DNA: TGTGCCAGTAGTAGCCAGGGTTACACTGAAGCTTTCTTT. Translation: CASSSQGYTEAFF. Variable domain in full (rest from reference TRBV19 and TRBJ1-1): DGGITQSPKYLFRKEGQNVTLSCEQNLNHDAMYWYRQDPGQGLRLIYYSQIVNDFQKGDIAEGYSVSREKKESFPLTVTSAQKNPTAFYLCASSSQGYTEAFFGQGTRLTVV.